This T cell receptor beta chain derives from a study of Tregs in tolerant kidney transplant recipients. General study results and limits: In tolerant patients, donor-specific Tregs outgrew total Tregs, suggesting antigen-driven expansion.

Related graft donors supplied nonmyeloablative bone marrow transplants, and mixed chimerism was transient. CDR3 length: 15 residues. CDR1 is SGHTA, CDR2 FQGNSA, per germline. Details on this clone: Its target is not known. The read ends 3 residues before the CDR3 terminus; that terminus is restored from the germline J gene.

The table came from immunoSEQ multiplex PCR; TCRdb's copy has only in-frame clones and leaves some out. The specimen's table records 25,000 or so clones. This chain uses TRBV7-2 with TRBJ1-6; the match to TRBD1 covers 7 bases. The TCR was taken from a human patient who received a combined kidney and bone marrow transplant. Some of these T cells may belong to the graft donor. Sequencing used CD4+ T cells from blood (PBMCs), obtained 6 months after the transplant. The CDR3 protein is CASSLAPQGGWALHF. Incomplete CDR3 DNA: TGTGCCAGCAGCTTAGCGCCGCAGGGGGGTTGGGCC. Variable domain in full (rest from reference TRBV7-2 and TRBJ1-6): GAGVSQSPSNKVTEKGKDVELRCDPISGHTALYWYRQSLGQGLEFLIYFQGNSAPDKSGLPSDRFSAERTGGSVSTLTIQRTQQEDSAVYLCASSLAPQGGWALHFGNGTRLTVT.